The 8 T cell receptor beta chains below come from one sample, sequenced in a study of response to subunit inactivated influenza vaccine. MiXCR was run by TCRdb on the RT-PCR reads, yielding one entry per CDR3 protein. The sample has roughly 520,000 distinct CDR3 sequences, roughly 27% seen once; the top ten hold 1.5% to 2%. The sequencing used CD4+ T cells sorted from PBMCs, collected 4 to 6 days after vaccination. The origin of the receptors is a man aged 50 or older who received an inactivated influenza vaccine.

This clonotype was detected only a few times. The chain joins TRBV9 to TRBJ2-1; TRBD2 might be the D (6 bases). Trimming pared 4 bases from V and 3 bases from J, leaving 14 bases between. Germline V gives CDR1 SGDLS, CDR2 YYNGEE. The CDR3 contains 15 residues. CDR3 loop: CASSPQAGVYNEQFF. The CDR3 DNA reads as TGTGCCAGCAGCCCCCAAGCGGGTGTCTACAATGAGCAGTTCTTC.

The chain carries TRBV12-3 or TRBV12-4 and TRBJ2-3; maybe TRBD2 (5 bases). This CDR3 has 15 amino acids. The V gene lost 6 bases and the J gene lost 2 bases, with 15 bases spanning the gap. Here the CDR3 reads CASRASLVFTDTQYF. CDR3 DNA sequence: TGTGCCAGCAGGGCCTCACTAGTGTTCACAGATACGCAGTATTTT.

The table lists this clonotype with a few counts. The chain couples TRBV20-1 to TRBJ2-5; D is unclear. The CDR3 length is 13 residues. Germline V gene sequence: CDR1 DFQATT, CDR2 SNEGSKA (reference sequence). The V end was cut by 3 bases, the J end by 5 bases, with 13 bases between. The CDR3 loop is CSARGRVGETQYF. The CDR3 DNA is TGCAGTGCTAGGGGTCGTGTAGGGGAGACCCAGTACTTC.

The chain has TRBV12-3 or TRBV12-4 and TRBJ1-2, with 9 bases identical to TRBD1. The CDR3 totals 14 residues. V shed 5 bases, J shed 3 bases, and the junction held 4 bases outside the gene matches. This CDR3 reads CASSKTGGYYGYTF. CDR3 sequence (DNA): TGTGCCAGCAGTAAGACAGGGGGATACTATGGCTACACCTTC.

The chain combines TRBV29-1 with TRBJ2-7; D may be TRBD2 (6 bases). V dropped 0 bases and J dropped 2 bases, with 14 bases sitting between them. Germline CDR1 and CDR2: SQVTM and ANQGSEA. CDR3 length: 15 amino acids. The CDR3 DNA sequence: TGCAGCGTTGAAGACCCTACGGGGGTGACCTACGAGCAGTACTTC. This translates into CSVEDPTGVTYEQYF.

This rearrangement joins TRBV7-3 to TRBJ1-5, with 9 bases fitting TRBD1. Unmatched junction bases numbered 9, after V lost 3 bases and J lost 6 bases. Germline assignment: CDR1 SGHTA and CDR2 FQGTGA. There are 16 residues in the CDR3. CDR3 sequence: CASSLIGDRDRQPQHF. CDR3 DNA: TGTGCCAGCAGCTTGATTGGGGACAGGGACCGTCAGCCCCAGCATTTT.

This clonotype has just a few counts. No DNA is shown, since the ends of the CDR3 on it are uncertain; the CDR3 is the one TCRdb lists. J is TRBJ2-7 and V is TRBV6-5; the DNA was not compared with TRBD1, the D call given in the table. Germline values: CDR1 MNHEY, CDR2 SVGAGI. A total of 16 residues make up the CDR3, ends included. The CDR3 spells CASSSSRQGATYEQYF.

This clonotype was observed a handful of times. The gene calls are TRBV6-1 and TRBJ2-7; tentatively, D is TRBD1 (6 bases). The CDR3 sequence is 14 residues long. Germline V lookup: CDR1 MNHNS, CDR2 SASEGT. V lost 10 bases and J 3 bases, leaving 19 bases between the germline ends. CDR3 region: CATKGDRRSYEQYF. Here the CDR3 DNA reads TGTGCCACCAAGGGGGACCGGCGGAGCTACGAGCAGTACTTC.